The sequence of this T cell receptor beta chain was determined in a study of T cell changes during pregnancy in multiple sclerosis. The ends were cut back, 4 bases at V and 3 bases at J, with 13 bases in the middle. The CDR3 sequence is 14 residues long. CDR1 is KGHSH and CDR2 is LQKENI in the germline V gene. Sequenced by immunoSEQ multiplex PCR; TCRdb stores in-frame clones only, minus some. Here the sample spans about 40,000 clones, about 89% being singletons. This clone was picked up one time. J is TRBJ2-7 and V is TRBV18; D is possibly TRBD2 (5 bases). The sample here was CD4+ T cells from peripheral blood mononuclear cells, taken in the third trimester of pregnancy. This TCR came from a female donor in good health, enrolled as a control in a pregnancy study. CDR3: CASSQPAGGYEQYF. The CDR3, as DNA: TGTGCCAGCTCACAGCCCGCGGGCGGCTACGAGCAGTACTTC. Full variable domain (outside the CDR3, taken from reference TRBV18 and TRBJ2-7): NAGVMQNPRHLVRRRGQEARLRCSPMKGHSHVYWYRQLPEEGLKFMVYLQKENIIDESGMPKERFSAEFPKEGPSILRIQQVVRGDSAAYFCASSQPAGGYEQYFGPGTRLTVT.